Presented here are 8 T cell receptor beta chains from one specimen sequenced in a study of blood T cell repertoires in COVID-19. Profiled with immunoSEQ multiplex PCR; TCRdb holds only in-frame clones, not every one. The sample contains around 150,000 clones, 86% of which appear only once. Sequencing was done on a sample of peripheral blood. These receptors were collected from an older man with acute or convalescent COVID-19.

This clone occurred a few times. The chain combines TRBV6-1 with TRBJ1-3, with D maybe TRBD1 (6 bases). V was trimmed by 1 base and J by 2 bases, leaving 18 bases between them. From germline, CDR1 is MNHNS and CDR2 SASEGT. The CDR3 length is 18 residues. The CDR3 coding sequence is TGTGCCAGCAGTGAAGGGCCCACAGGGTTAGGGACTGGAAACACCATATATTTT. It yields the protein CASSEGPTGLGTGNTIYF.

The chain uses TRBV25-1 and TRBJ2-7, with 8 positions matching TRBD1. CDR3 size: 13 residues. With 6 bases clipped from V and 4 bases from J, the junction kept 5 bases outside the gene matches. The germline V gene encodes CDR1 MGHDK and CDR2 SYGVNS. The CDR3 coding sequence is TGTGCCAGCAGCCGGACAGGGTATTACGAGCAGTACTTC. Residues: CASSRTGYYEQYF.

The CDR3 DNA reads as TGTGCCAGCAGCTTTCGGGAGGGCGCGGGAACTGAAGCTTTCTTT. Translation: CASSFREGAGTEAFF. The chain uses TRBV9 and TRBJ1-1; D is unclear. The germline V and J ends were trimmed by 4 bases and 5 bases, with 18 bases remaining between them. Germline V lookup: CDR1 SGDLS, CDR2 YYNGEE. The CDR3 totals 15 residues.

The rearrangement joins TRBV7-8 to TRBJ1-3; 7 bases align to TRBD1. Trimming cost V 5 bases and J 2 bases; bases outside gene matches: 9. Germline V gives CDR1 SGHVS, CDR2 FQNEAQ. The CDR3 is 16 amino acids. The CDR3 loop is CASSPLLGGTGNTIYF. In nucleotides, the CDR3 is TGTGCCAGCAGCCCTCTCTTAGGGGGCACTGGAAACACCATATATTTT.

J is TRBJ2-7 and V is TRBV25-1; 7 positions match TRBD1. The V gene's germline CDR1 is MGHDK and CDR2 SYGVNS. The CDR3 is 13 residues long. The V segment lost 7 bases and the J segment 0 bases; nucleotides outside the gene matches: 3. CDR3 amino acids: CASKRQGSYEQYF. For the CDR3, the DNA is TGTGCCAGCAAGAGACAGGGCTCCTACGAGCAGTACTTC.

The CDR3 DNA sequence: TGCGCCAGCAGCTCCCCGGGACAGGGGCTATCACCCCTCCACTTT. The encoded protein is CASSSPGQGLSPLHF. The chain carries TRBV5-1 and TRBJ1-6; 10 bases map to TRBD1. V shed 3 bases and J 10 bases; nucleotides not matched to a gene: 7. This CDR3 has 15 amino acids. From germline, CDR1 is SGHRS and CDR2 YFSETQ.

V is TRBV7-8 and J is TRBJ2-5, with 8 bases fitting TRBD2. This CDR3 is built from 17 residues. V was clipped by 1 base and J by 4 bases; unmatched bases: 11. CDR1 SGHVS and CDR2 FQNEAQ come from the germline V gene. The CDR3 DNA reads as TGTGCCAGCAGCTTAGGCCTACTAGCGGCAAAAGGAGAGACCCAGTACTTC. Translation gives CASSLGLLAAKGETQYF.

The chain couples TRBV18 to TRBJ1-1, with 9 bases that match TRBD1. The V gene's germline CDR1 is KGHSH and CDR2 LQKENI. V shed 4 bases and J 5 bases; nucleotides not matched to a gene: 8. The CDR3 spans 15 residues. The CDR3 protein is CASSLTGGPGTEAFF. The CDR3 nucleotides read TGTGCCAGCTCACTAACAGGGGGCCCTGGTACTGAAGCTTTCTTT. Combining the CDR3 with reference TRBV18 and TRBJ1-1 gives the whole variable domain NAGVMQNPRHLVRRRGQEARLRCSPMKGHSHVYWYRQLPEEGLKFMVYLQKENIIDESGMPKERFSAEFPKEGPSILRIQQVVRGDSAAYFCASSLTGGPGTEAFFGQGTRLTVV.